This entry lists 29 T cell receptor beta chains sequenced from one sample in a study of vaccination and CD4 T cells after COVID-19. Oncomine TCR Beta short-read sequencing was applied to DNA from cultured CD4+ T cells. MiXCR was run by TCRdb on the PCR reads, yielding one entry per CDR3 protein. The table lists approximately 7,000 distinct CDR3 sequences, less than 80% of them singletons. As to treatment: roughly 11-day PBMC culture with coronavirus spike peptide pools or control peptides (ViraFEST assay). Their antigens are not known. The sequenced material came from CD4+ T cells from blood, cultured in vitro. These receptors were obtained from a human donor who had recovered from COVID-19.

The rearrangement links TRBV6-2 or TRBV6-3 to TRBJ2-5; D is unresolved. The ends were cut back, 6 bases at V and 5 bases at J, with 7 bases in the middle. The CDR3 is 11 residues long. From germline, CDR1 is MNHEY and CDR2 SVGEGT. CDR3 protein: CASSVRETQYF. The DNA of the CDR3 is TGTGCCAGCAGCGTGCGGGAGACCCAGTACTTC.

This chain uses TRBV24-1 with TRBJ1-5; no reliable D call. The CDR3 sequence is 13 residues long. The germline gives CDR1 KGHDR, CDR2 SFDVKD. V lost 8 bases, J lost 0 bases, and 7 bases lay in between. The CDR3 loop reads CATNEYSNQPQHF. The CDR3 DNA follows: TGTGCCACCAATGAGTATAGCAATCAGCCCCAGCATTTT.

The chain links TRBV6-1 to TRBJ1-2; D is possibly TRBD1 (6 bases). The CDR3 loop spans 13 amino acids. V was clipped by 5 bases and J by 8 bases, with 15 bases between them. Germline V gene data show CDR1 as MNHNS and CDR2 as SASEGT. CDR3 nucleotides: TGTGCCAGCAGTCCGGTGGGGGGCTTGGGCTACACCTTC. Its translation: CASSPVGGLGYTF.

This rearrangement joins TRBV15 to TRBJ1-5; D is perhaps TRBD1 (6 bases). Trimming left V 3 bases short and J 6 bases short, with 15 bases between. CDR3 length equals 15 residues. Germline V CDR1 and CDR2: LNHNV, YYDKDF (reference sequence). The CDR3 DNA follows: TGTGCCACCAGCAGCTGGGGCAGGGGAGCTCAGCCCCAGCATTTT. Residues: CATSSWGRGAQPQHF.

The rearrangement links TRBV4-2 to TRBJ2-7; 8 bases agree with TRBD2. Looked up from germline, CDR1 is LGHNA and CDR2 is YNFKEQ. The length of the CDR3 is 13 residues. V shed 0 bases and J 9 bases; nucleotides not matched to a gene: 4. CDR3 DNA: TGTGCCAGCAGCCAAGAACTAGCGGTATGGCAGTACTTC. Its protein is CASSQELAVWQYF.

CDR3 sequence (DNA): TGTGCCAGCAGTGGCCGACAGGAGCGGTACGAGCAGTACTTC. Translating gives CASSGRQERYEQYF. This chain connects TRBV25-1 to TRBJ2-7; D might be TRBD1 (6 bases). The germline V and J ends were trimmed by 4 bases and 4 bases, with 14 bases remaining between them. Germline values: CDR1 MGHDK, CDR2 SYGVNS. CDR3 length: 14 amino acids.

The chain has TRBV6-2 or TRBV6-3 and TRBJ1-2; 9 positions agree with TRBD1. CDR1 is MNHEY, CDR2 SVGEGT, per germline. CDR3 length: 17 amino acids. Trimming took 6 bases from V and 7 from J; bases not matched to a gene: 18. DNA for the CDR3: TGTGCCAGCAGGGGACCGGGACAGGGCTTTGCTCTTCGTGGCTACACCTTC. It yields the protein CASRGPGQGFALRGYTF.

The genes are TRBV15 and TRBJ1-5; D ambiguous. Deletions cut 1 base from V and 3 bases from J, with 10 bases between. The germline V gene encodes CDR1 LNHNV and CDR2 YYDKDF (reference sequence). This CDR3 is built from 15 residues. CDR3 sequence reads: CATSRGRPNNQPQHF. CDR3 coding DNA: TGTGCCACCAGCAGAGGACGGCCTAACAATCAGCCCCAGCATTTT. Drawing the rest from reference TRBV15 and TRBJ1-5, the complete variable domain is DAMVIQNPRYQVTQFGKPVTLSCSQTLNHNVMYWYQQKSSQAPKLLFHYYDKDFNNEADTPDNFQSRRPNTSFCFLDIRSPGLGDTAMYLCATSRGRPNNQPQHFGDGTRLSIL.

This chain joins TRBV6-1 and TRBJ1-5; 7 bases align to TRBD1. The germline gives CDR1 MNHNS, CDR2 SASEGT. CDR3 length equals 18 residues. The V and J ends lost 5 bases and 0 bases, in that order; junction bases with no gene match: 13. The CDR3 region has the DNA TGTGCCAGCAGTACGGACAGGCTAGGGACTTATAGCAATCAGCCCCAGCATTTT. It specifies CASSTDRLGTYSNQPQHF.

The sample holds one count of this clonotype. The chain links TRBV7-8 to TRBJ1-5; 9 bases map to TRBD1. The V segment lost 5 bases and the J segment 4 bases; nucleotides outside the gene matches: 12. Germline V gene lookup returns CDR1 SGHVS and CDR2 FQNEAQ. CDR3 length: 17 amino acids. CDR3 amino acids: CASSARRGQGRNQPQHF. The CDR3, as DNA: TGTGCCAGCAGCGCTCGTCGGGGACAGGGAAGGAATCAGCCCCAGCATTTT. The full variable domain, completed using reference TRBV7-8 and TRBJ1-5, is GAGVSQSPRYKVAKRGQDVALRCDPISGHVSLFWYQQALGQGPEFLTYFQNEAQLDKSGLPSDRFFAERPEGSVSTLKIQRTQQEDSAVYLCASSARRGQGRNQPQHFGDGTRLSIL.

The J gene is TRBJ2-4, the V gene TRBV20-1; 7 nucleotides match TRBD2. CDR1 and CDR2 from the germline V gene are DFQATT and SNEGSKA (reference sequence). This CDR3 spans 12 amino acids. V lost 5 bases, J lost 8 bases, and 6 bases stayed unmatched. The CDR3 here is CSAGGGKDIQYF. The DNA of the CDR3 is TGCAGTGCTGGGGGAGGGAAGGACATTCAGTACTTC.

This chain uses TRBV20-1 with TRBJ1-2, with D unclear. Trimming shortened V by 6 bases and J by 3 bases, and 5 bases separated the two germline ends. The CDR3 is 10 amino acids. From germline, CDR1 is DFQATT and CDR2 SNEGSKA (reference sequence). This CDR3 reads CSAHHYGYTF. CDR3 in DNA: TGCAGTGCCCATCACTATGGCTACACCTTC.

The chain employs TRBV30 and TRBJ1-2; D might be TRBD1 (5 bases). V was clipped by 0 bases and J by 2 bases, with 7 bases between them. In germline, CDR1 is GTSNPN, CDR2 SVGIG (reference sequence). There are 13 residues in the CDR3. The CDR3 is CAWSVSGNYGYTF. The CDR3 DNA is TGTGCCTGGAGTGTTTCAGGGAACTATGGCTACACCTTC.

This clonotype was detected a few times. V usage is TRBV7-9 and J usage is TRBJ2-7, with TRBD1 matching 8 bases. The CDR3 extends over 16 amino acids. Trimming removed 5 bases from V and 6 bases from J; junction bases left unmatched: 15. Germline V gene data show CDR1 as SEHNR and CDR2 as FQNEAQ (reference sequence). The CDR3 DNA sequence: TGTGCCAGCAGCCCACGGGGCAGGGGGCGAATGGGCGAGCAGTACTTC. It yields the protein CASSPRGRGRMGEQYF.

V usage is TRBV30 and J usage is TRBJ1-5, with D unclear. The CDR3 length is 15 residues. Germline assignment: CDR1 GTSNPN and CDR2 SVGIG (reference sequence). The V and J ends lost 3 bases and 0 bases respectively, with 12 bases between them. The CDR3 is CAWRPDGYSNQPQHF. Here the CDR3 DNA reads TGTGCCTGGAGACCGGACGGCTATAGCAATCAGCCCCAGCATTTT.

DNA of the CDR3: TGCGCCAGCAGCTACGGTGGGACCTATGGCTACACCTTC. Encoded protein: CASSYGGTYGYTF. This chain uses TRBV4-3 with TRBJ1-2; possibly TRBD1 for D (5 bases). Germline V CDR1 and CDR2: LGHNA, YSLEER. The CDR3 totals 13 residues. Deletions cut 5 bases from V and 4 bases from J, with 11 bases between.

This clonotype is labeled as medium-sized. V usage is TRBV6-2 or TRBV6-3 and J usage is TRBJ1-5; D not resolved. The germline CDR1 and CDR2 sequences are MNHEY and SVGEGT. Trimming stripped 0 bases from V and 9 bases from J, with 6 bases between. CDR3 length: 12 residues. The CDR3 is CASSYSIRPQHF. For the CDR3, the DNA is TGTGCCAGCAGTTACTCGATTCGGCCCCAGCATTTT.

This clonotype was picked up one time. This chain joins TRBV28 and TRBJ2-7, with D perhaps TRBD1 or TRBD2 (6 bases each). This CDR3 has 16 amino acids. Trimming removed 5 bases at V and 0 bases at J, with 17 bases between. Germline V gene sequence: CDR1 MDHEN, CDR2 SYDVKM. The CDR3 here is CASSPGASGSSYEQYF. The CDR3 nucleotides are TGTGCCAGCAGTCCGGGGGCGAGCGGCAGCTCCTACGAGCAGTACTTC.

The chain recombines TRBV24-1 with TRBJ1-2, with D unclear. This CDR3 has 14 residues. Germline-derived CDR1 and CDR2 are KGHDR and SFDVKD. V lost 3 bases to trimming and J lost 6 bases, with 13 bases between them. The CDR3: CATSDPGTSHGYTF. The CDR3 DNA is TGTGCCACCAGTGATCCCGGCACCTCCCATGGCTACACCTTC.

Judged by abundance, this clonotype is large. Here the CDR3 DNA reads TGTGCCAGCAGTTCGCGGACAGGGATGGCCTACGAGCAGTACTTC. Amino acids: CASSSRTGMAYEQYF. The chain links TRBV27 to TRBJ2-7, with 8 bases aligning to TRBD1. This CDR3 contains 15 residues. Germline lookup yields CDR1 MNHEY and CDR2 SMNVEV (reference sequence). After removal of 4 bases from V and 2 bases from J, the junction contained 7 bases not matched to a gene.

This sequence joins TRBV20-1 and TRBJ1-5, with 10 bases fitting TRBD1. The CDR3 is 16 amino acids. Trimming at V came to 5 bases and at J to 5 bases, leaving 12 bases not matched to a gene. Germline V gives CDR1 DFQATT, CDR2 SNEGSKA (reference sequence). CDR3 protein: CSAFKGDRGRYQPQHF. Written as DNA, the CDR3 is TGCAGTGCTTTTAAGGGGGACAGGGGCCGTTATCAGCCCCAGCATTTT.

CDR3 nucleotides: TGTGCCAGCACCTTCGACAGAAACTCCTATGGCTACACCTTC. Amino acid sequence: CASTFDRNSYGYTF. The chain has TRBV12-3 or TRBV12-4 and TRBJ1-2; the D gene is possibly TRBD1 (5 bases). V gave up 7 bases and J gave up 4 bases, with 16 bases separating them. CDR3 length: 14 residues.

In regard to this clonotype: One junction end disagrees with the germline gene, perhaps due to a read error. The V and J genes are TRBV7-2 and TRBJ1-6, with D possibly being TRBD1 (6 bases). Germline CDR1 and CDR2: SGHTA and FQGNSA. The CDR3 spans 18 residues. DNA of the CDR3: TGTGCCAGCACCTTACAGGGTTCATATGGCTCCTATAATTCACCCCTCCACTTT. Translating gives CASTLQGSYGSYNSPLHF.

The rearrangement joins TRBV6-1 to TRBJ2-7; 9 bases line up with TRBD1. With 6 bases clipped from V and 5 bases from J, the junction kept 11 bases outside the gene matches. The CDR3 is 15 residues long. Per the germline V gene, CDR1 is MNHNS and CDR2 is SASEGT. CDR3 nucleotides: TGTGCCAGCAGAACCCCGGGACAGGGTATCCACGAGCAGTACTTC. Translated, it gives CASRTPGQGIHEQYF.

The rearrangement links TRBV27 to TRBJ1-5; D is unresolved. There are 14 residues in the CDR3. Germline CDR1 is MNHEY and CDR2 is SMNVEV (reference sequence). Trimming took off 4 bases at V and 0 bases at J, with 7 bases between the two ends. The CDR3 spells CASSSRDSNQPQHF. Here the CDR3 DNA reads TGTGCCAGCAGTTCCCGGGATAGCAATCAGCCCCAGCATTTT.

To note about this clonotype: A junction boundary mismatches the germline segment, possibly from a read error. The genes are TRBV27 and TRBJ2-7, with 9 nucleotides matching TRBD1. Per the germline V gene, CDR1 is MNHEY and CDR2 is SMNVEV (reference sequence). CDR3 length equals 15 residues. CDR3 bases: TGTGCCAGCAGCACCCGGGACAGGGCGGCCTACGACCAGTACTTC. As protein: CASSTRDRAAYDQYF.

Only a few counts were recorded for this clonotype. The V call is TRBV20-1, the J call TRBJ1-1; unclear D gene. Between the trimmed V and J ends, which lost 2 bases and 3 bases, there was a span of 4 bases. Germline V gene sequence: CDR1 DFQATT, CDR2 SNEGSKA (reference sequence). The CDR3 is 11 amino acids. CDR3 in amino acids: CSARRDTEAFF. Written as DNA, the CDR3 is TGCAGTGCTAGAAGGGACACTGAAGCTTTCTTT.

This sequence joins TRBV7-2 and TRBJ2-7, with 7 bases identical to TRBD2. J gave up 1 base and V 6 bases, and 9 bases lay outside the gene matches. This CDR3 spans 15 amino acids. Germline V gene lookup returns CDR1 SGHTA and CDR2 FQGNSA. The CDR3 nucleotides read TGTGCCAGCAGTTCTCGAGGGACTACTTCCTACGAGCAGTACTTC. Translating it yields CASSSRGTTSYEQYF. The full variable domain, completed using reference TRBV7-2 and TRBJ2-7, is GAGVSQSPSNKVTEKGKDVELRCDPISGHTALYWYRQSLGQGLEFLIYFQGNSAPDKSGLPSDRFSAERTGGSVSTLTIQRTQQEDSAVYLCASSSRGTTSYEQYFGPGTRLTVT.

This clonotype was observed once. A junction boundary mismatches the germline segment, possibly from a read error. CDR3 amino acids: CASSAAGTGNAEAFF. The CDR3, as DNA: TGTGCCAGCAGTGCCGCCGGGACAGGGAACGCTGAAGCTTTCTTT. The gene calls are TRBV6-1 and TRBJ1-1; 9 bases align to TRBD1. The CDR3 totals 15 residues. Germline assignment: CDR1 MNHNS and CDR2 SASEGT.